The clone carrying this TCR beta chain was recorded at least ten times. As yet, its antigen is unknown. Distinct nucleotide sequences in the sample also encode this CDR3. In the source study's methods: It was from CDR3 differences across clinicopathological groups that a distant-metastasis classifier for papillary thyroid cancer was built. With MiXCR, TCRdb called clones anew from the PCR reads. In this record, the V and J calls reflect TCRdb's handling and not the investigators' own analysis. The table includes some 12,000 clones, roughly 33% detected once. This entry is derived from a study of metastatic and nonmetastatic thyroid tumors. The wider study: Blood and tumor or nodule tissue repertoires from malignant and benign thyroid patients were compared.

Not a single patient had been given any form of treatment at any point before undergoing thyroid surgery. Study-level points and caveats: TCR beta diversity was reportedly significantly higher in malignant thyroid tumors than benign nodules, in blood and tumor.

CDR3 size: 16 residues. Per the germline V gene, CDR1 is SGHRS and CDR2 is YFSETQ. Trimming at V came to 0 bases and at J to 2 bases, leaving 2 bases not matched to a gene. The chain has TRBV5-1 and TRBJ1-3, with 10 bases matching TRBD1. This clonotype originated in a female donor with papillary thyroid cancer or a benign thyroid nodule (not recorded which). Some clones in this sample may be carry-over from other donors' samples. Sequencing was done on a sample of tumor tissue. As DNA, the CDR3 is TGCGCCAGCAGCTTGGTTGGACAGGGGGCTGGAAACACCATATATTTT. As protein: CASSLVGQGAGNTIYF.